This T cell receptor beta chain came from a study of CD8 T cells in ankylosing spondylitis. Study-level points and caveats: Roughly eight highly homologous variants made up a TCR beta motif that seemed to typify ankylosing spondylitis blood. Disease-linked clones were reportedly significantly enriched in matched ankylosing spondylitis synovial fluid. Disease-linked clones, CD8+, were relatively rare in peripheral blood.

Germline assignment: CDR1 MNHEY and CDR2 SMNVEV (reference sequence). This CDR3 spans 14 amino acids. Trimming took off 5 bases at V and 7 bases at J, with 17 bases between the two ends. This clonotype was seen a few times. Its antigen is unknown. Each TCR beta library was made by quantitative 5'-RACE that incorporated molecular barcodes. From the 5' RACE reads, TCRdb called clonotypes with MiXCR, one entry per CDR3 protein. The sample records over 150,000 distinct CDR3 sequences, roughly 13% being singletons. The specimen was blood, either unsorted or a sorted T cell fraction (not recorded which). The chain is built from TRBV27 and TRBJ2-5; either TRBD1 or TRBD2 may supply D (5 bases each). This sequence was found in a male donor with ankylosing spondylitis or in good health (not recorded which). The CDR3 nucleotides read TGTGCCAGCAGTCCCTCCGGGGCGACGGGGACCCAGTACTTC. Encoded protein: CASSPSGATGTQYF.